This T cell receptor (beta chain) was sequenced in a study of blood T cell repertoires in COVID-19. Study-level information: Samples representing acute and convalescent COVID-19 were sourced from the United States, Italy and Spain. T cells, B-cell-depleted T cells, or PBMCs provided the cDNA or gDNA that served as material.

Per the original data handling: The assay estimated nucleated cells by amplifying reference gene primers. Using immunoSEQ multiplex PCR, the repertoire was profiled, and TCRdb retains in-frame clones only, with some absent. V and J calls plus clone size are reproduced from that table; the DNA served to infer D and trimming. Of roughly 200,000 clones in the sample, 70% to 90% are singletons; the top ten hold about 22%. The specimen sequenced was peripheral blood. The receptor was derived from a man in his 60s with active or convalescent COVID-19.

The CDR3 DNA sequence: TGTGCCAGCACCTTAGGGAGCGGGACACCCTACAATGAGCAGTTCTTC. Its translation: CASTLGSGTPYNEQFF. The rearrangement links TRBV5-6 to TRBJ2-1, with D tentatively TRBD2 (7 bases). V shed 6 bases and J shed 2 bases, with 18 bases lying between them. CDR3 size: 16 residues. The germline gives CDR1 SGHDT, CDR2 YYEEEE.